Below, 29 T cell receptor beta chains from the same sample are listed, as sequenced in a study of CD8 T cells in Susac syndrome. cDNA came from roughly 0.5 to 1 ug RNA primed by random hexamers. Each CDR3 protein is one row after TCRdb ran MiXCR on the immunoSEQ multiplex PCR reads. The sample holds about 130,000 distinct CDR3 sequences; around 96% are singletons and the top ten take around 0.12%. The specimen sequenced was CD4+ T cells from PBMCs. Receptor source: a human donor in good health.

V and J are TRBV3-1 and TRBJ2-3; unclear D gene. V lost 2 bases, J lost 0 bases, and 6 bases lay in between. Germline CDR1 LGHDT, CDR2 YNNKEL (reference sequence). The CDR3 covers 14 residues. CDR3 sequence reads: CASSQPGSTDTQYF. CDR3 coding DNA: TGTGCCAGCAGCCAACCCGGAAGCACAGATACGCAGTATTTT.

CDR3 sequence: CAWSPGVAETQYF. In DNA form, the CDR3 reads TGTGCCTGGAGTCCAGGGGTGGCGGAGACCCAGTACTTC. This chain joins TRBV30 and TRBJ2-5, with a possible D match to TRBD1 (6 bases). CDR3 length: 13 residues. Trimming removed 2 bases at V and 5 bases at J, with 12 bases between. Germline loops: CDR1 GTSNPN, CDR2 SVGIG (reference sequence).

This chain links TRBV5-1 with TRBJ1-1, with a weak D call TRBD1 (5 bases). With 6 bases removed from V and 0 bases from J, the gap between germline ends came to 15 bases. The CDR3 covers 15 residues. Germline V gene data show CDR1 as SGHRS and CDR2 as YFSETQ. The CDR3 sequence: CASTPDRGMNTEAFF. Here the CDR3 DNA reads TGCGCCAGCACCCCAGATCGGGGCATGAACACTGAAGCTTTCTTT.

In DNA, the CDR3 is TGTGCCAGCAGCGGAACCAACAGGGTGGGAGAGACCCAGTACTTC. Residues: CASSGTNRVGETQYF. The chain joins TRBV9 to TRBJ2-5, with D possibly TRBD1 on 6 matching bases. Trimming stripped 3 bases from V and 4 bases from J, with 16 bases between. The CDR3 length is 15 residues. The V gene's germline CDR1 is SGDLS and CDR2 YYNGEE.

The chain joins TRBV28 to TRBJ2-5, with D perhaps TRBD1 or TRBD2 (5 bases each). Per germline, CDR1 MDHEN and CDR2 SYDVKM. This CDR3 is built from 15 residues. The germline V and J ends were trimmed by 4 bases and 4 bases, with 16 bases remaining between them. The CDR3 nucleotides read TGTGCCAGCAGTTCACTGACGGGACCCAGAGAGACCCAGTACTTC. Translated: CASSSLTGPRETQYF. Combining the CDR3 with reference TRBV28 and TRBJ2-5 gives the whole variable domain DVKVTQSSRYLVKRTGEKVFLECVQDMDHENMFWYRQDPGLGLRLIYFSYDVKMKEKGDIPEGYSVSREKKERFSLILESASTNQTSMYLCASSSLTGPRETQYFGPGTRLLVL.

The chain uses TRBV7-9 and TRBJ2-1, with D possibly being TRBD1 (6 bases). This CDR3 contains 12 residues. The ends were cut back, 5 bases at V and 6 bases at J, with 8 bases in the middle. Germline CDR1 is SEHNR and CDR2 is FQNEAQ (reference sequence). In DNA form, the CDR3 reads TGTGCCAGCAGCCAGGACAGCAATGAGCAGTTCTTC. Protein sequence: CASSQDSNEQFF.

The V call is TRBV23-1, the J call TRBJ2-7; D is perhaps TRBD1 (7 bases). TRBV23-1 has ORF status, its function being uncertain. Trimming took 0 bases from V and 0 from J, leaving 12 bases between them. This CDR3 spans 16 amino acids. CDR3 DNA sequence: TGCGCCAGCAGTCAATCGGGGGGACAGAACTCCTACGAGCAGTACTTC. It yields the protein CASSQSGGQNSYEQYF.

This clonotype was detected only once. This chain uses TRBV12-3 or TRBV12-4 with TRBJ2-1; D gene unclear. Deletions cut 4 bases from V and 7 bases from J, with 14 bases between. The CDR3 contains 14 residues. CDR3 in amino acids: CASSSPPGKNEQFF. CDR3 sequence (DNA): TGTGCCAGCAGTTCCCCTCCCGGTAAAAATGAGCAGTTCTTC.

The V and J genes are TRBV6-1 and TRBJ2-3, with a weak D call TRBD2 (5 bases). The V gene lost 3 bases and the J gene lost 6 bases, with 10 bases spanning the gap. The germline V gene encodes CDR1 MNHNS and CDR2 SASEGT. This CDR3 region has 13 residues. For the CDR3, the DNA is TGTGCCAGCAGTGAGCGCCCGGGGGATACGCAGTATTTT. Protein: CASSERPGDTQYF.

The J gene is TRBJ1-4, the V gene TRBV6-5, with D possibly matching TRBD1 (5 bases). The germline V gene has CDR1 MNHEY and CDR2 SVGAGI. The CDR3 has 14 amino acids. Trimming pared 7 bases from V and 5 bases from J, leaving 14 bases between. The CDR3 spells CASTKTVENEKLFF. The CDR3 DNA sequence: TGTGCCAGCACGAAGACAGTCGAGAATGAAAAACTGTTTTTT.

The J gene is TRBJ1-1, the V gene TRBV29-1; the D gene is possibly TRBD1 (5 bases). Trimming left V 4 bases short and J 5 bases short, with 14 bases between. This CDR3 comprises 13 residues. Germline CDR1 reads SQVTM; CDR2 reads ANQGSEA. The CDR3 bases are TGCAGCGTTGGAGGGAGGGGTCTGACTGAAGCTTTCTTT. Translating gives CSVGGRGLTEAFF. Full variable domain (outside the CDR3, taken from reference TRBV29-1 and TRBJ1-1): SAVISQKPSRDICQRGTSLTIQCQVDSQVTMMFWYRQQPGQSLTLIATANQGSEATYESGFVIDKFPISRPNLTFSTLTVSNMSPEDSSIYLCSVGGRGLTEAFFGQGTRLTVV.

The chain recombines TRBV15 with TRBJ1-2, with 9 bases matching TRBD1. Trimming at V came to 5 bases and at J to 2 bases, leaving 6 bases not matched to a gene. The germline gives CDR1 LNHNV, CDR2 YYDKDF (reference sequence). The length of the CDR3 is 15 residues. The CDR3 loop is CATSGTGGSNYGYTF. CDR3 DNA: TGTGCCACCAGCGGAACAGGGGGCTCAAACTATGGCTACACCTTC.

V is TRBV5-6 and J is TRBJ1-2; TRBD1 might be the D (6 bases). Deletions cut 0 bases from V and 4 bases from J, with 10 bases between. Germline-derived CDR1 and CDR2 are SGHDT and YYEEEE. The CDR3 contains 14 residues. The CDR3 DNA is TGTGCCAGCAGCTTGGGACAGGATGTCTATGGCTACACCTTC. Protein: CASSLGQDVYGYTF.

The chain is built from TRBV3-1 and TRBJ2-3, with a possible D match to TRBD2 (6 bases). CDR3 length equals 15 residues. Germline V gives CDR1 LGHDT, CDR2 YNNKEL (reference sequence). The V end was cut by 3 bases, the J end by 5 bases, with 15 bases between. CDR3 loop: CASSQSGRRVDTQYF. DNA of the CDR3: TGTGCCAGCAGCCAGAGCGGCCGGAGGGTAGATACGCAGTATTTT.

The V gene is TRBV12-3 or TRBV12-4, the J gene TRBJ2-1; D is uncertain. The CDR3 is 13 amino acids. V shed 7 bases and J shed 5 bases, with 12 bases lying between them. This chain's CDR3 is CASTPERNNEQFF. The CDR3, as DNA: TGTGCCAGCACCCCCGAGCGTAACAATGAGCAGTTCTTC.

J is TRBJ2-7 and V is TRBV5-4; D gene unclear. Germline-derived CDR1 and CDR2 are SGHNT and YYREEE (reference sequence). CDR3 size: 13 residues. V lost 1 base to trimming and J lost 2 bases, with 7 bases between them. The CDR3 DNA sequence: TGTGCCAGCAGCTTGTACGGGCCCTACGAGCAGTACTTC. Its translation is CASSLYGPYEQYF. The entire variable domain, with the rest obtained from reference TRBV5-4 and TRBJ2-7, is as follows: ETGVTQSPTHLIKTRGQQVTLRCSSQSGHNTVSWYQQALGQGPQFIFQYYREEENGRGNFPPRFSGLQFPNYSSELNVNALELDDSALYLCASSLYGPYEQYFGPGTRLTVT.

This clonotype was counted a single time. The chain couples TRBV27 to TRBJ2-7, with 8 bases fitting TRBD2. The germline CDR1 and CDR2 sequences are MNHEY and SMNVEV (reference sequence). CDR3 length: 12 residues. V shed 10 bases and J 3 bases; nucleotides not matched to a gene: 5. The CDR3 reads CATGRELYEQYF. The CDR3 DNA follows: TGTGCCACCGGGAGGGAGCTCTACGAGCAGTACTTC.

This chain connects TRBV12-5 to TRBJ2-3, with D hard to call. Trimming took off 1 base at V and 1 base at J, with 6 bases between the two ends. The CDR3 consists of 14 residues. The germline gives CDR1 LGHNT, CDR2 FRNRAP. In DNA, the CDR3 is TGTGCTAGTGGTTTGGCCGGTCGCACAGATACGCAGTATTTT. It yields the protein CASGLAGRTDTQYF.

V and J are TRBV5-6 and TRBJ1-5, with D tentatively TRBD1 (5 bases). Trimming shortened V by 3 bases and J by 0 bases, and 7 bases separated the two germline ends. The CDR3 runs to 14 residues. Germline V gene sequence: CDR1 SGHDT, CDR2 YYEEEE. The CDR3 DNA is TGTGCCAGCAGCTCTCAGGGTAGCAATCAGCCCCAGCATTTT. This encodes CASSSQGSNQPQHF.

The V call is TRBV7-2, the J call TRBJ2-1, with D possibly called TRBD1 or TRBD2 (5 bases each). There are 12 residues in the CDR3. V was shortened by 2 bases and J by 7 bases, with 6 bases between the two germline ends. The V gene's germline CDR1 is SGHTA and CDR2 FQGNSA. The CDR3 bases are TGTGCCAGCAGCTTATGGGGGAATGAGCAGTTCTTC. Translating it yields CASSLWGNEQFF.

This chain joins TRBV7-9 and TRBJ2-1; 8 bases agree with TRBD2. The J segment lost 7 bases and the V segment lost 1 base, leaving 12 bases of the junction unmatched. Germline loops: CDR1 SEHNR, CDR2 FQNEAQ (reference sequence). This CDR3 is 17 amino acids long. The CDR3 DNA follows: TGTGCCAGCAGCTTAGGGGGGACTAGATTCGGTGGGAATGAGCAGTTCTTC. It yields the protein CASSLGGTRFGGNEQFF.

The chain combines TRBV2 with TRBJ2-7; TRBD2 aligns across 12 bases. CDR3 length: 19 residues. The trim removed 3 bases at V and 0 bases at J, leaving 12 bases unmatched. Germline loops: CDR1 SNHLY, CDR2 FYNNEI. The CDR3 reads CASSDPGTSGLLTSYEQYF. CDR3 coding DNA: TGTGCCAGCAGTGACCCCGGGACTAGCGGGCTATTAACCTCCTACGAGCAGTACTTC.

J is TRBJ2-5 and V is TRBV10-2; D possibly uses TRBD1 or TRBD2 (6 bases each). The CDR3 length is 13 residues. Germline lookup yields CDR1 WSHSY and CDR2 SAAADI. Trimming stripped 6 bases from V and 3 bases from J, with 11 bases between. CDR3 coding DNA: TGCGCCAGCAGGGAGGGGGTGAAAGAGACCCAGTACTTC. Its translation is CASREGVKETQYF.

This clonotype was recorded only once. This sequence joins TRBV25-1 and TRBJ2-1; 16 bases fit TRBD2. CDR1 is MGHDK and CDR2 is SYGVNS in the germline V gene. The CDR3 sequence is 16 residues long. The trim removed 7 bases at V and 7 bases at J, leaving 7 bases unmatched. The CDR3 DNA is TGTGCCAGCAACAGGGGACTAGCGGGAGGGCGGAATGAGCAGTTCTTC. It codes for CASNRGLAGGRNEQFF. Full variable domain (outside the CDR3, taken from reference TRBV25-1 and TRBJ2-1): EADIYQTPRYLVIGTGKKITLECSQTMGHDKMYWYQQDPGMELHLIHYSYGVNSTEKGDLSSESTVSRIRTEHFPLTLESARPSHTSQYLCASNRGLAGGRNEQFFGPGTRLTVL.

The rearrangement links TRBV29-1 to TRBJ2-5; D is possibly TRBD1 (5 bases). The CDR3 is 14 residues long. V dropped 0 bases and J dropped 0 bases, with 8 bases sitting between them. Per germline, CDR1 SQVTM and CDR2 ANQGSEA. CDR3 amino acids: CSVEDARDQETQYF. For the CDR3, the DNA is TGCAGCGTTGAAGATGCCAGGGACCAAGAGACCCAGTACTTC.

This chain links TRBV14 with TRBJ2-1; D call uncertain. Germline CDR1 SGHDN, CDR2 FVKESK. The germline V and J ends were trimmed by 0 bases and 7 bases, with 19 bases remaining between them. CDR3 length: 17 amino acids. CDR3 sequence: CASSQDSRTLWGNEQFF. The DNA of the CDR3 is TGTGCCAGCAGCCAAGATTCCCGGACCCTATGGGGAAATGAGCAGTTCTTC.

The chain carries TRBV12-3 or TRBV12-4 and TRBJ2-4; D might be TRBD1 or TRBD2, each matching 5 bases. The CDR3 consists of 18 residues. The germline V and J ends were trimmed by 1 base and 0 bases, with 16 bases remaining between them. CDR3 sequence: CASSLGGVASLAKNIQYF. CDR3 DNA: TGTGCCAGCAGTTTAGGAGGGGTGGCATCCCTAGCCAAAAACATTCAGTACTTC.

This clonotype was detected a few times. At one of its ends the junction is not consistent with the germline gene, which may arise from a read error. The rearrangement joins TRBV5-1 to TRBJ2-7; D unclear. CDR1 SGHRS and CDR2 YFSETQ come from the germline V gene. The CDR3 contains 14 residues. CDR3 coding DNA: TGTGCCAGCAGTTTAGTCGGCAGTTCCTACGAGCAGTACTTC. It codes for CASSLVGSSYEQYF.

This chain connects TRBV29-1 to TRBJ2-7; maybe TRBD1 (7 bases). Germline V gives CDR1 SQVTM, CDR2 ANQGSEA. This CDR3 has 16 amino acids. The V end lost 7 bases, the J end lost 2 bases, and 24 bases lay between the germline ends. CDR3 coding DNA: TGCAGCGCCGAGATTTCGGGGCGGGACAGCCCCTACGAGCAGTACTTC. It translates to CSAEISGRDSPYEQYF.